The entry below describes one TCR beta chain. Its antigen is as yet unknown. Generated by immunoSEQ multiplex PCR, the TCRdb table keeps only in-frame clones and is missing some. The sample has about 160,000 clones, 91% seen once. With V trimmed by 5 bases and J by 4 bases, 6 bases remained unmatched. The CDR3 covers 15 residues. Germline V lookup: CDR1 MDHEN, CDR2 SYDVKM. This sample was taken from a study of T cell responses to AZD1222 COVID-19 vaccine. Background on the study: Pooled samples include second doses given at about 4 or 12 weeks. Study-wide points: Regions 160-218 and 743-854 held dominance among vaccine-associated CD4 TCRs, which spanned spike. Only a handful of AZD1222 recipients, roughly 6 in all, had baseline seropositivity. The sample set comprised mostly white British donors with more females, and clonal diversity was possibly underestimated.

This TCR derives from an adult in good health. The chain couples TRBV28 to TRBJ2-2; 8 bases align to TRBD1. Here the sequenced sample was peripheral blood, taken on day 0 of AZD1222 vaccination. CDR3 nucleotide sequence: TGTGCCAGCAGTGACAGGGGACCTCGCACCGGGGAGCTGTTTTTT. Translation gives CASSDRGPRTGELFF.